This T cell receptor (beta chain) emerged from a study of T cells after posttransplantation cyclophosphamide. CDR1 SGHRS and CDR2 YFSETQ come from the germline V gene. The CDR3 extends over 14 amino acids. V shed 0 bases and J shed 8 bases, with 12 bases lying between them. Profiling relied on immunoSEQ multiplex PCR, and the TCRdb table lists in-frame clones only, not all of them. The table records some 37,000 clones, over 75% of them present only once. This clone was counted a single time. Treatment was busulfan-fludarabine conditioning, a marrow graft, and cyclophosphamide on days +3 and +4. The sequenced sample was CD4+ T cells sorted from blood, obtained around 2,000 days after a stem cell transplant with posttransplant cyclophosphamide. V is TRBV5-1 and J is TRBJ2-1; possibly TRBD2 for D (5 bases). This receptor was identified in a female patient aged 40 to 55 who received an allogeneic stem cell transplant from a related donor, was CMV-positive, and had no GVHD. The graft donor may have given rise to some T cells. The CDR3 here is CASSLASGVYEQFF. The DNA of the CDR3 is TGCGCCAGCAGCTTGGCCTCCGGGGTCTATGAGCAGTTCTTC.